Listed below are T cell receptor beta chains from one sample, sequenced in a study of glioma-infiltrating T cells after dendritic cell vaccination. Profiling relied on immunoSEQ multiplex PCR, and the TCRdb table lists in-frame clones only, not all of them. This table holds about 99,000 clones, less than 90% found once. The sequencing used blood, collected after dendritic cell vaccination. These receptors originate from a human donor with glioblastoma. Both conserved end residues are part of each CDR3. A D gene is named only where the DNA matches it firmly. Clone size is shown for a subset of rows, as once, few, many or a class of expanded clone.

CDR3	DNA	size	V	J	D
CATRERLAGVWQETQYF	TGTGCCACCCGGGAGAGACTAGCGGGAGTTTGGCAAGAGACCCAGTACTTC	NA	TRBV27	TRBJ2-5	TRBD2
CAISGTSGNSYNEQFF	TGTGCCATCAGTGGTACTAGCGGGAATTCCTACAATGAGCAGTTCTTC	NA	TRBV10-3	TRBJ2-1	TRBD2
CASSPGVEPTDTQYF	TGTGCCAGCAGCCCAGGGGTAGAACCCACTGATACGCAGTATTTT	NA	TRBV9	TRBJ2-3	NA
CASSFLGDYMNTEAFF	TGCGCCAGCAGCTTTCTAGGGGATTACATGAACACTGAAGCTTTCTTT	NA	TRBV5-1	TRBJ1-1	NA
CASSQLQYTEAFF	TGCGCCAGCAGCCAACTGCAGTACACTGAAGCTTTCTTT	few	TRBV4-1	TRBJ1-1	NA
CASSPAPLSGNTIYF	TGTGCCAGCTCACCGGCCCCTCTCTCTGGAAACACCATATATTTT	NA	TRBV18	TRBJ1-3	NA
CAWRGGLAGTDTQYF	TGTGCCTGGAGGGGGGGACTAGCGGGCACAGATACGCAGTATTTT	NA	TRBV30	TRBJ2-3	TRBD2
CASSLGQGNSPLHF	TGCGCCAGCAGCCTAGGACAGGGGAATTCACCCCTCCACTTT	NA	TRBV5-1	TRBJ1-6	TRBD1
CASSEPPSLGPNTEAFF	TGTGCCAGCAGTGAACCCCCATCCCTGGGGCCGAACACTGAAGCTTTCTTT	NA	TRBV6-1	TRBJ1-1	NA
CASNPLSSGNTIYF	TGTGCCAGCAACCCGTTGAGCTCTGGAAACACCATATATTTT	NA	TRBV6-1	TRBJ1-3	NA
CASSFTGSNTGELFF	TGTGCCAGCAGTTTCACAGGTTCGAACACCGGGGAGCTGTTTTTT	NA	TRBV27	TRBJ2-2	NA
CASSRGGHDTDGYTF	TGTGCCAGCAGTCGGGGGGGACATGACACTGATGGCTACACCTTC	NA	TRBV6-1	TRBJ1-2	NA
CSIRPRASGRPYNEQFF	TGCAGCATCCGACCCAGGGCTAGCGGGAGACCCTACAATGAGCAGTTCTTC	NA	TRBV29-1	TRBJ2-1	TRBD2
CASSGYRVDQPQHF	TGTGCCAGCAGTGGGTACAGGGTAGATCAGCCCCAGCATTTT	NA	TRBV2	TRBJ1-5	NA